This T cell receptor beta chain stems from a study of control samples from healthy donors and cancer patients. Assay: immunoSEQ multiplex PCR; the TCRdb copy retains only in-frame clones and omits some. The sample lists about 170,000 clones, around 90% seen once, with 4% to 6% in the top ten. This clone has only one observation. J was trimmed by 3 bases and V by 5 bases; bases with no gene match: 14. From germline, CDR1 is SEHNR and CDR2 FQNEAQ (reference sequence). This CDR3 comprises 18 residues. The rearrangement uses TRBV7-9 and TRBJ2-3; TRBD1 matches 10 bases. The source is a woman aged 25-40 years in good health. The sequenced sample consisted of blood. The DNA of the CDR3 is TGTGCCAGCAGCCTTGGGACAGGGGCTGGGATAAGGACAGATACGCAGTATTTT. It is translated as CASSLGTGAGIRTDTQYF. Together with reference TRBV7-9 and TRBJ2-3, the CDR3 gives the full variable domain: DTGVSQNPRHKITKRGQNVTFRCDPISEHNRLYWYRQTLGQGPEFLTYFQNEAQLEKSRLLSDRFSAERPKGSFSTLEIQRTEQGDSAMYLCASSLGTGAGIRTDTQYFGPGTRLTVL.